A selection of T cell receptor beta chains follows, all from one sample in a study of cytomegalovirus exposure and HLA in healthy donors. Produced via immunoSEQ multiplex PCR; TCRdb's table is partial and in-frame only. The sample carries 160,000 or so clones, roughly 80% recorded once. The sample was PBMCs. Receptor source: a man aged 45-60 years in good health and CMV-seropositive. Both conserved end residues are part of each CDR3. A D gene is named only where the DNA matches it firmly. Clone size is given for some rows only: seen once, a few or many times, or a class if the clone is expanded.

d_gene: TRBD2
j_gene: TRBJ2-7
abundance: -
v_gene: TRBV19
CDR3aa: CASRAYHSGSSYEQYF
CDR3nt: TGTGCCAGTAGAGCCTATCATAGCGGGAGCTCCTACGAGCAGTACTTC

d_gene: TRBD2
j_gene: TRBJ2-1
abundance: -
v_gene: TRBV4-2
CDR3aa: CASSQDRLAAYNEQFF
CDR3nt: TGTGCCAGCAGCCAAGACAGACTAGCGGCCTACAATGAGCAGTTCTTC

d_gene: -
j_gene: TRBJ1-1
abundance: few
v_gene: TRBV6-6
CDR3aa: CASSPNTEAFF
CDR3nt: TGTGCCAGCAGCCCTAACACTGAAGCTTTCTTT

d_gene: -
j_gene: TRBJ2-7
abundance: -
v_gene: TRBV30
CDR3aa: CAWSPLGGGSSYEQYF
CDR3nt: TGTGCCTGGAGTCCCCTAGGGGGGGGGTCCTCCTACGAGCAGTACTTC

d_gene: TRBD1
j_gene: TRBJ1-6
abundance: -
v_gene: TRBV7-9
CDR3aa: CSSSLIGTGTEETLHF
CDR3nt: TGTTCCAGCAGCTTAATTGGGACCGGGACAGAAGAAACCCTCCACTTT

d_gene: TRBD1
j_gene: TRBJ2-7
abundance: few
v_gene: TRBV7-2
CDR3aa: CASSLGTGGEQYF
CDR3nt: TGTGCCAGCAGCTTAGGGACAGGGGGCGAGCAGTACTTC

d_gene: TRBD1
j_gene: TRBJ1-2
abundance: -
v_gene: TRBV15
CDR3aa: CATSPRQGTLSGYTF
CDR3nt: TGTGCCACCAGCCCCCGACAGGGAACCCTATCCGGCTACACCTTC

d_gene: TRBD1
j_gene: TRBJ2-1
abundance: -
v_gene: TRBV11-2
CDR3aa: CASSRGTGGNEQFF
CDR3nt: TGTGCCAGCAGTCGCGGGACAGGGGGCAATGAGCAGTTCTTC

d_gene: -
j_gene: TRBJ1-3
abundance: few
v_gene: TRBV6-5
CDR3aa: CASSYSSGNTIYF
CDR3nt: TGTGCCAGCAGTTACTCGTCGGGAAACACCATATATTTT

d_gene: -
j_gene: TRBJ1-2
abundance: -
v_gene: TRBV28
CDR3aa: CASSLVFGGYTF
CDR3nt: TGTGCCAGCAGTTTGGTATTCGGTGGCTACACCTTC

d_gene: -
j_gene: TRBJ2-2
abundance: -
v_gene: TRBV5-1
CDR3aa: CASLEAELGGGELFF
CDR3nt: TGCGCCAGCTTAGAAGCGGAGTTAGGTGGCGGGGAGCTGTTTTTT

d_gene: -
j_gene: TRBJ2-7
abundance: -
v_gene: TRBV28
CDR3aa: CASSNRALVKYEQYF
CDR3nt: TGTGCCAGCAGTAACAGAGCCTTAGTAAAATACGAGCAGTACTTC

d_gene: -
j_gene: TRBJ2-5
abundance: -
v_gene: TRBV7-2
CDR3aa: CASSSGVGETQYF
CDR3nt: TGTGCCAGCAGCTCAGGGGTCGGCGAGACCCAGTACTTC

d_gene: TRBD2
j_gene: TRBJ2-4
abundance: -
v_gene: TRBV11-2
CDR3aa: CASSSRGGENIQYF
CDR3nt: TGTGCCAGCAGCAGCCGGGGGGGCGAAAACATTCAGTACTTC

d_gene: -
j_gene: TRBJ2-7
abundance: -
v_gene: TRBV10-3
CDR3aa: CAISGGGVSYEQYF
CDR3nt: TGTGCCATCAGTGGTGGCGGGGTCTCCTACGAGCAGTACTTC

d_gene: -
j_gene: TRBJ1-2
abundance: -
v_gene: TRBV5-6
CDR3aa: CASSLVPDGYTF
CDR3nt: TGTGCCAGCAGCTTGGTACCAGATGGCTACACCTTC

d_gene: -
j_gene: TRBJ2-3
abundance: -
v_gene: TRBV7-9
CDR3aa: CASSPAGTVTDTQYF
CDR3nt: TGTGCCAGCAGCCCGGCGGGGACTGTCACAGATACGCAGTATTTT

d_gene: TRBD2
j_gene: TRBJ2-1
abundance: few
v_gene: TRBV11-2
CDR3aa: CASSFTGTSAEQFF
CDR3nt: TGTGCCAGCAGCTTCACCGGGACTAGTGCTGAGCAGTTCTTC

d_gene: -
j_gene: TRBJ2-7
abundance: -
v_gene: TRBV9
CDR3aa: CASSVRPYRDLGEQYF
CDR3nt: TGTGCCAGCAGCGTAAGGCCCTACAGGGATTTGGGAGAGCAGTACTTC

d_gene: -
j_gene: TRBJ2-3
abundance: -
v_gene: TRBV5-1
CDR3aa: CASSLGGHKEDTQYF
CDR3nt: TGCGCCAGCAGCTTGGGGGGACACAAGGAGGATACGCAGTATTTT

d_gene: TRBD2
j_gene: TRBJ2-5
abundance: -
v_gene: TRBV19
CDR3aa: CASSSSGAAQETQYF
CDR3nt: TGTGCCAGTAGCAGTAGCGGGGCTGCACAAGAGACCCAGTACTTC

d_gene: TRBD2
j_gene: TRBJ2-5
abundance: once
v_gene: TRBV5-1
CDR3aa: CASSPGVASGSQETQYF
CDR3nt: TGCGCCAGCAGCCCGGGGGTGGCTAGCGGGAGCCAAGAGACCCAGTACTTC

d_gene: TRBD2
j_gene: TRBJ2-3
abundance: few
v_gene: TRBV4-3
CDR3aa: CASNSPRGRTLDTQYF
CDR3nt: TGCGCCAGCAACTCCCCTCGCGGGAGGACCTTAGATACGCAGTATTTT

d_gene: -
j_gene: TRBJ2-3
abundance: -
v_gene: TRBV14
CDR3aa: CASSRASPHYQYF
CDR3nt: TGTGCCAGCAGCCGTGCTTCGCCTCACTATCAGTATTTT

d_gene: -
j_gene: TRBJ2-7
abundance: -
v_gene: TRBV5-1
CDR3aa: CASAESGSYTYEQYF
CDR3nt: TGCGCCAGCGCAGAATCCGGGAGTTACACCTACGAGCAGTACTTC

d_gene: TRBD1
j_gene: TRBJ1-2
abundance: -
v_gene: TRBV11-2
CDR3aa: CASSFNDRGSYTF
CDR3nt: TGTGCCAGCAGCTTTAACGACAGGGGAAGCTACACCTTC

d_gene: -
j_gene: TRBJ1-1
abundance: few
v_gene: TRBV10-2
CDR3aa: CASSESLGLEAFF
CDR3nt: TGCGCCAGCAGTGAGTCGCTGGGGCTTGAAGCTTTCTTT

d_gene: TRBD1
j_gene: TRBJ1-4
abundance: -
v_gene: TRBV5-1
CDR3aa: CASSVSAGGLNEKLFF
CDR3nt: TGCGCCAGCAGCGTCAGCGCAGGGGGACTTAATGAAAAACTGTTTTTT

d_gene: -
j_gene: TRBJ2-5
abundance: -
v_gene: TRBV29-1
CDR3aa: CSVPGKRLAETQYF
CDR3nt: TGCAGCGTCCCGGGAAAGCGGTTGGCCGAGACCCAGTACTTC

d_gene: -
j_gene: TRBJ1-1
abundance: -
v_gene: TRBV4-1
CDR3aa: CASSQTTGTPFSEQAFF
CDR3nt: TGCGCCAGCAGCCAGACTACCGGGACACCGTTTTCCGAACAAGCTTTCTTT

d_gene: -
j_gene: TRBJ2-3
abundance: -
v_gene: TRBV30
CDR3aa: CAWSEETGTRVSDTQYF
CDR3nt: TGTGCCTGGAGTGAAGAAACAGGAACCAGGGTGTCAGATACGCAGTATTTT

d_gene: -
j_gene: TRBJ1-1
abundance: -
v_gene: TRBV29-1
CDR3aa: CSVEWGGGTEAFF
CDR3nt: TGCAGCGTTGAATGGGGGGGCGGCACTGAAGCTTTCTTT

d_gene: -
j_gene: TRBJ2-7
abundance: -
v_gene: TRBV19
CDR3aa: CASTTGSSYEQYF
CDR3nt: TGTGCCAGTACTACAGGAAGCTCCTACGAGCAGTACTTC

d_gene: -
j_gene: TRBJ2-1
abundance: -
v_gene: TRBV14
CDR3aa: CASSRDRSYNEQFF
CDR3nt: TGTGCCAGCAGCCGAGATCGCTCCTACAATGAGCAGTTCTTC

d_gene: -
j_gene: TRBJ1-2
abundance: once
v_gene: TRBV28
CDR3aa: CASNLGTTREGGYTF
CDR3nt: TGTGCCAGCAATCTGGGAACTACGAGGGAAGGTGGCTACACCTTC

d_gene: TRBD1
j_gene: TRBJ1-2
abundance: -
v_gene: TRBV7-9
CDR3aa: CASSKGQTNYGYTF
CDR3nt: TGTGCCAGCAGCAAGGGACAGACTAACTATGGCTACACCTTC

d_gene: -
j_gene: TRBJ1-2
abundance: -
v_gene: TRBV19
CDR3aa: CASSIDYREHYGYTF
CDR3nt: TGTGCCAGTAGTATAGACTACAGAGAACACTATGGCTACACCTTC

d_gene: TRBD1
j_gene: TRBJ2-2
abundance: -
v_gene: TRBV5-6
CDR3aa: CASSPRTGWTGELFF
CDR3nt: TGTGCCAGCAGTCCACGGACAGGGTGGACCGGGGAGCTGTTTTTT

d_gene: -
j_gene: TRBJ1-3
abundance: -
v_gene: TRBV27
CDR3aa: CASSPWGGGNTIYF
CDR3nt: TGTGCCAGCAGCCCTTGGGGGGGTGGAAACACCATATATTTT

d_gene: -
j_gene: TRBJ2-7
abundance: -
v_gene: TRBV28
CDR3aa: CASTTVRSEQYF
CDR3nt: TGTGCCAGCACCACCGTCCGGTCCGAGCAGTACTTC

d_gene: TRBD2
j_gene: TRBJ2-3
abundance: -
v_gene: TRBV19
CDR3aa: CATGGSGSIDTQYF
CDR3nt: TGTGCCACCGGGGGAAGCGGGAGCATAGATACGCAGTATTTT

d_gene: -
j_gene: TRBJ2-7
abundance: once
v_gene: TRBV6-5
CDR3aa: CASSLGASYEQYF
CDR3nt: TGTGCCAGCAGTCTGGGAGCGTCCTACGAGCAGTACTTC

d_gene: TRBD1
j_gene: TRBJ2-5
abundance: -
v_gene: TRBV28
CDR3aa: CASSLLDREQETQYF
CDR3nt: TGTGCCAGCAGTTTACTCGACAGGGAACAAGAGACCCAGTACTTC

d_gene: -
j_gene: TRBJ1-2
abundance: -
v_gene: TRBV7-2
CDR3aa: CASSLDWGYTF
CDR3nt: TGTGCCAGCAGCTTAGACTGGGGCTACACCTTC

d_gene: TRBD1
j_gene: TRBJ1-2
abundance: once
v_gene: TRBV11-2
CDR3aa: CASRSDRGNYGYTF
CDR3nt: TGTGCCAGCAGGTCGGACAGGGGCAACTATGGCTACACCTTC

d_gene: TRBD1
j_gene: TRBJ1-1
abundance: -
v_gene: TRBV29-1
CDR3aa: CSFRDRGMNTEAFF
CDR3nt: TGCAGCTTCCGGGACAGGGGAATGAACACTGAAGCTTTCTTT

d_gene: TRBD2
j_gene: TRBJ2-7
abundance: once
v_gene: TRBV10-3
CDR3aa: CAISGGLAGGDEQYF
CDR3nt: TGTGCCATCAGTGGGGGACTAGCGGGAGGGGACGAGCAGTACTTC

d_gene: -
j_gene: TRBJ2-7
abundance: -
v_gene: TRBV5-1
CDR3aa: CASSLEAGLGYEQYF
CDR3nt: TGCGCCAGCAGCTTGGAGGCCGGGTTGGGCTACGAGCAGTACTTC

d_gene: -
j_gene: TRBJ1-1
abundance: -
v_gene: TRBV5-1
CDR3aa: CASSLQGGNTEAFF
CDR3nt: TGCGCCAGCAGCTTGCAGGGAGGGAACACTGAAGCTTTCTTT

d_gene: -
j_gene: TRBJ1-5
abundance: once
v_gene: TRBV19
CDR3aa: CASTVTGENAQPQHF
CDR3nt: TGTGCCAGTACCGTGACCGGGGAAAACGCACAGCCCCAGCATTTT

d_gene: TRBD1
j_gene: TRBJ2-7
abundance: -
v_gene: TRBV7-9
CDR3aa: CASSPSSGTGNEQYF
CDR3nt: TGTGCCAGCAGCCCGTCCAGTGGGACAGGGAACGAGCAGTACTTC

d_gene: -
j_gene: TRBJ1-3
abundance: -
v_gene: TRBV30
CDR3aa: CAWRPREGGNTIYF
CDR3nt: TGTGCCTGGCGCCCCAGGGAGGGGGGAAACACCATATATTTT

d_gene: -
j_gene: TRBJ1-4
abundance: few
v_gene: TRBV7-6
CDR3aa: CASSLVAGVNEKLFF
CDR3nt: TGTGCCAGCAGCTTAGTTGCAGGGGTTAATGAAAAACTGTTTTTT

d_gene: -
j_gene: TRBJ1-2
abundance: -
v_gene: TRBV4-2
CDR3aa: CASSQAGDTSNYGYTF
CDR3nt: TGTGCCAGCAGCCAAGCCGGGGACACATCTAACTATGGCTACACCTTC

d_gene: -
j_gene: TRBJ1-2
abundance: -
v_gene: TRBV10-2
CDR3aa: CASSSQGYGYTF
CDR3nt: TGCGCCAGCAGTTCCCAGGGGTATGGCTACACCTTC

d_gene: -
j_gene: TRBJ2-1
abundance: -
v_gene: TRBV18
CDR3aa: CASSPPLGGKSSYNEQFF
CDR3nt: TGTGCCAGCTCACCACCGCTCGGCGGGAAGAGCTCCTACAATGAGCAGTTCTTC

d_gene: TRBD1
j_gene: TRBJ2-5
abundance: -
v_gene: TRBV7-2
CDR3aa: CASSPGTAQETQYF
CDR3nt: TGTGCCAGCAGCCCAGGGACAGCGCAAGAGACCCAGTACTTC

d_gene: TRBD2
j_gene: TRBJ2-7
abundance: -
v_gene: TRBV27
CDR3aa: CASSLRPTSSSYEQYF
CDR3nt: TGTGCCAGCAGTTTGAGACCGACTAGCTCCTCCTACGAGCAGTACTTC

d_gene: -
j_gene: TRBJ1-2
abundance: -
v_gene: TRBV28
CDR3aa: CASSYSYGYTF
CDR3nt: TGTGCCAGCAGTTACAGCTATGGCTACACCTTC